What follows describes a single T cell receptor beta chain. CDR1 and CDR2 (germline): MNHEY, SVGEGT. This CDR3 is built from 15 residues. V lost 2 bases to trimming and J lost 6 bases; unmatched junction nucleotides: 3. The source of the sample is a study of blood T cell repertoires in COVID-19. Across the whole study: The samples span acute and convalescent COVID-19 from the United States, Italy and Spain. T cells, B-cell-depleted T cells, or PBMCs provided the cDNA or gDNA that served as material.

Profiled with immunoSEQ multiplex PCR; TCRdb holds only in-frame clones, not every one. The sample has about 400,000 clones; 89% are singletons. This clonotype was sampled from a woman in her thirties who had recovered from COVID-19. The sequencing sample was made of PBMCs or T cells enriched from blood (not recorded which). This chain links TRBV6-2 or TRBV6-3 with TRBJ2-7, with 14 bases aligning to TRBD2. The CDR3 loop is CASSYGTSGGFEQYF. CDR3 nucleotide sequence: TGTGCCAGCAGTTACGGGACTAGCGGGGGATTCGAGCAGTACTTC.